The present TCR beta chain was sequenced within a study of monozygotic twins with inflammatory bowel disease (dated by TCRdb to about 2019). For the wider study: The full study comprised around 28 monozygotic twin pairs: nine German pairs (four IBD-concordant, five IBD-discordant) and 19 IBD-discordant Danish pairs. Each individual had, on average, about 151 000 unique TCRalpha sequences and 181 000 unique TCRbeta sequences available for analysis. Disease-associated traits were sought mainly through comparisons between IBD patients and their genetically identical healthy co-twins within discordant pairs.

Libraries were prepared through 5' RACE. Preparation of each TCR library used approximately 4,000 ng of total RNA. cDNA was synthesized with SMARTScribe reverse transcriptase in eight separate reactions per sample. Unique molecular identifiers containing a 6-nucleotide sample barcode were introduced through template switching during cDNA synthesis. TCRalpha and TCRbeta cDNA was amplified in two nested PCRs of about 17 and 10 cycles, and bead purification was carried out after each PCR. Before amplification, the cDNA was both treated with uracil DNA-glycosylase and purified with the QIAquick PCR purification kit. In the second PCR, Illumina TruSeq-compatible adapters and sample-specific barcodes were added. Library quality and concentration were assessed using TapeStation and Qubit, and roughly 5 ng of each library was pooled. Pooled libraries were sequenced on an Illumina HiSeq2500 single-index Rapid Run with 2 x 100 bp reads and custom sequencing primers. As for the original processing: MiGEC version 1.2.6 was used for UMI-based consensus assembly, which corrected PCR and sequencing errors. MiXCR version 2.1.1 was used to carry out V(D)J alignment, clonotype assembly and CDR3 extraction. Normalisation of gene usage, clonotype sharing and MAIT/NKT TCR abundance was achieved by analysing the top 1000, 10 000 and 20 000 clonotypes per sample. After downsampling to 27 000 UMIs, diversity was calculated as the inverse Simpson index using the vegan R package. Paired Mann-Whitney U tests were applied to discordant twin pairs, with Benjamini-Hochberg correction for multiple testing. TCRdb reprocessed the sequencing reads and holds a single record per CDR3 protein sequence, with no DNA. TCRdb's processing, not the authors' own work, is the source of the V and J calls. The table of this sample itemizes some 100,000 distinct CDR3 sequences. The ten largest account for around 12% of the sample.

General findings and caveats noted by the study authors: Distinction between different T cell subtypes could not be achieved in the analysis. Measured by the inverse Simpson index, TCRbeta repertoire diversity was lower in IBD patients than in their healthy co-twins. No single strong signal or clonotype linked to IBD turned up in the results, so the idea that one exists was not supported. Compared with healthy twins, IBD patients had fewer clonotypes in common with other individuals, a difference most pronounced in patients showing signs of disease activity. Repertoire similarity did not differ between concordant and discordant twins, which could be due to limited statistical power. Background noise and inter-individual variability may have been introduced into the repertoires by the differing immunosuppressive treatments among patients.

The germline V gene (reference sequence) yields SEHNR for CDR1 and FQNEAQ for CDR2. The CDR3, cysteine through phenylalanine, is 16 amino acids long. Only the protein is available. A 2.5 ml peripheral blood sample was drawn into PAXgene tubes per donor and stored at -80°C. Without any T cell sorting, total RNA was extracted from whole blood using the PAXgene blood miRNA kit on an automated QIAcube. Peripheral blood from monozygotic twin pairs concordant or discordant for inflammatory bowel disease was subjected to deep TCRalpha and TCRbeta repertoire profiling with unique molecular barcoding. Smoking habits were recorded for all twin pairs, with individuals classified as current, former or never smokers. Details on this clonotype: Its antigen target is currently unknown.

This chain joins TRBV7-9 to TRBJ2-1; lacking DNA, the TRBD2 call made by TCRdb goes unchecked. This clonotype was obtained from a human donor with ulcerative colitis or Crohn's disease, or a healthy co-twin of an affected twin (not recorded which). Sequencing was done on a sample of blood. The CDR3 in this case is CASSSGLAGARNEQFF.